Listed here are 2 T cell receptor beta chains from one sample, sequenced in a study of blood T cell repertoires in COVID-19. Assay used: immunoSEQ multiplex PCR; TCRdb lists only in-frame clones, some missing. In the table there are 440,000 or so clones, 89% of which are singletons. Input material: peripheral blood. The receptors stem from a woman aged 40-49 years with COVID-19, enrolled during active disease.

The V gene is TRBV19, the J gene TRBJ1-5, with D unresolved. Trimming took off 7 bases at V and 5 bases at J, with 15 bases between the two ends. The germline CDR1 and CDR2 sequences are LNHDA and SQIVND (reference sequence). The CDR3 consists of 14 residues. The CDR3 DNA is TGTGCCAGTACTCCGGAGGGCAGGCATCAGCCCCAGCATTTT. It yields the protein CASTPEGRHQPQHF.

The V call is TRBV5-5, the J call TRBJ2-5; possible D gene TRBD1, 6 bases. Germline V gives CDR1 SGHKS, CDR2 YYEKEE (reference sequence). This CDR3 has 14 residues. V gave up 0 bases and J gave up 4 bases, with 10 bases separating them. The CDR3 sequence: CASSLDWGRETQYF. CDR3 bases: TGTGCCAGCAGCTTGGATTGGGGGCGAGAGACCCAGTACTTC.